The 16 T cell receptor beta chains below were found in one sample sequenced in a study of shared clonotypes between healthy human individuals (dated by TCRdb to the early 2020s). Receptors were amplified or captured by the immunoSEQ multiplex PCR assay. TCRdb obtained this table from immuneACCESS and retained in-frame rearrangements with V and J assigned. These tables miss some clones; where compared with another copy, unresolved V genes account for less than half of the shortfall, and the remainder is unexplained. Present in this sample are some 1.5 million clones, roughly 96% of which were seen just once. About 1% of the sample goes to the ten largest clones. Sequencing was carried out using naive CD4+ T cells sorted from blood. Explained via the paper, the cell subset or site label denotes: CD45RA+ positively selected. The receptors shown here come from a man younger than 40 in good health.

The chain recombines TRBV27 with TRBJ2-7; D might be TRBD2 (5 bases). CDR1 MNHEY and CDR2 SMNVEV come from the germline V gene (reference sequence). This CDR3 has 16 amino acids. V gave up 6 bases and J gave up 0 bases, with 18 bases separating them. CDR3 loop: CASRTGPGWDSYEQYF. CDR3 coding DNA: TGTGCCAGCAGAACTGGGCCGGGATGGGACTCCTACGAGCAGTACTTC.

This chain links TRBV5-1 with TRBJ2-7; TRBD2 matches at 9 bases. The CDR3 loop spans 13 amino acids. The J segment lost 5 bases and the V segment lost 5 bases, leaving 5 bases of the junction unmatched. Germline V CDR1 and CDR2: SGHRS, YFSETQ. Written as DNA, the CDR3 is TGCGCCAGCAGTGTAGCGGGAGCAAACGAGCAGTACTTC. Its protein is CASSVAGANEQYF. The whole variable domain, remainder taken from reference TRBV5-1 and TRBJ2-7, is KAGVTQTPRYLIKTRGQQVTLSCSPISGHRSVSWYQQTPGQGLQFLFEYFSETQRNKGNFPGRFSGRQFSNSRSEMNVSTLELGDSALYLCASSVAGANEQYFGPGTRLTVT.

Regarding this clone: Other DNA sequences within the sample encode an identical CDR3. V is TRBV5-5 and J is TRBJ2-7; 10 nucleotides agree with TRBD1. The CDR3 length is 16 residues. V lost 6 bases and J lost 4; bases outside the gene matches: 13. Germline CDR1 is SGHKS and CDR2 is YYEKEE (reference sequence). CDR3 DNA sequence: TGTGCCAGCACCCCGATCCGGGACAGGGGTACTTACGAGCAGTACTTC. This sequence encodes CASTPIRDRGTYEQYF.

The V and J genes are TRBV6-1 and TRBJ1-5; D unclear. The CDR3 extends over 12 amino acids. Trimming stripped 4 bases from V and 5 bases from J, with 6 bases between. In germline, CDR1 is MNHNS, CDR2 SASEGT. Here the CDR3 reads CASSVSYQPQHF. CDR3 bases: TGTGCCAGCAGTGTCTCTTATCAGCCCCAGCATTTT.

This clone was detected only a few times. The J gene is TRBJ2-7, the V gene TRBV6-6; D call uncertain. V was cut by 7 bases and J by 2 bases, with 9 bases left in between. Per the germline V gene, CDR1 is MNHNY and CDR2 is SVGAGI (reference sequence). The CDR3 totals 12 residues. Written as DNA, the CDR3 is TGTGCCAGCATGTTCGGGCCCTACGAGCAGTACTTC. Its translation: CASMFGPYEQYF.

This clone appeared once. The chain employs TRBV6-1 and TRBJ1-5, with D uncertain. The V end was cut by 4 bases, the J end by 0 bases, with 7 bases between. CDR3 length: 14 amino acids. CDR1 and CDR2 from the germline V gene are MNHNS and SASEGT. For the CDR3, the DNA is TGTGCCAGCAGTGTCCGGGTTAGCAATCAGCCCCAGCATTTT. It specifies CASSVRVSNQPQHF.

The J gene is TRBJ2-7, the V gene TRBV5-6; the D gene is possibly TRBD1 (6 bases). The V end was cut by 5 bases, the J end by 3 bases, with 18 bases between. Germline CDR1 and CDR2: SGHDT and YYEEEE. The CDR3 has 15 amino acids. This CDR3 is CASSSYETGNYEQYF. The CDR3 nucleotides read TGTGCCAGCAGTTCATACGAGACAGGTAACTACGAGCAGTACTTC.

This rearrangement joins TRBV30 to TRBJ2-7; 9 nucleotides align to TRBD1. The CDR3 is 15 amino acids. Germline CDR1 reads GTSNPN; CDR2 reads SVGIG (reference sequence). J lost 7 bases, V lost 2 bases, and 12 bases had no gene match. CDR3 amino acids: CAWSSGQGKDQEQYF. CDR3 DNA: TGTGCCTGGAGTTCCGGACAGGGGAAGGATCAAGAGCAGTACTTC.

As to this clone: Other nucleotide sequences in the sample specify the same CDR3. The chain joins TRBV5-1 to TRBJ1-4, with 7 bases identical to TRBD1. Germline CDR1 SGHRS, CDR2 YFSETQ. This CDR3 has 14 residues. Germline trimming cut 0 bases from V and 4 bases from J; bases unmatched to any gene: 0. The CDR3 DNA reads as TGCGCCAGCAGCTTGGGACAGGGTAATGAAAAACTGTTTTTT. Translation gives CASSLGQGNEKLFF.

The genes are TRBV11-3 and TRBJ2-7, with a possible D match to TRBD2 (5 bases). Trimming removed 5 bases from V and 3 bases from J, with 11 bases in between. CDR3 length: 13 residues. Germline V lookup: CDR1 SGHNT, CDR2 YENEEA. CDR3 protein: CASSPEGLYEQYF. CDR3 coding DNA: TGTGCCAGCAGCCCAGAGGGTCTCTACGAGCAGTACTTC.

CDR3 sequence: CASSVGTSGRLADTQYF. CDR3 in DNA: TGCGCCAGCAGCGTGGGGACTAGCGGGAGACTCGCAGATACGCAGTATTTT. The chain has TRBV5-1 and TRBJ2-3; 14 bases map to TRBD2. This CDR3 has 17 residues. The V and J ends lost 4 bases and 4 bases, in that order; junction bases with no gene match: 8. Germline loops: CDR1 SGHRS, CDR2 YFSETQ.

The chain links TRBV29-1 to TRBJ1-1; 11 bases fit TRBD1. J gave up 6 bases and V 7 bases, and 7 bases lay outside the gene matches. The CDR3 loop spans 13 amino acids. CDR1 SQVTM and CDR2 ANQGSEA come from the germline V gene. The CDR3 DNA reads TGCAGCGGCTTCCGGGACAGGGGGTCTGAAGCTTTCTTT. The encoded protein is CSGFRDRGSEAFF.

Here the CDR3 DNA reads TGTGCCAGCAGCTTAGAGGGTGTTTCCTACGAGCAGTACTTC. Amino acids: CASSLEGVSYEQYF. The chain uses TRBV7-2 and TRBJ2-7; unclear D gene. In germline, CDR1 is SGHTA, CDR2 FQGNSA. Trimming pared 1 base from V and 1 base from J, leaving 8 bases between. The CDR3 spans 14 residues. Combining the CDR3 with reference TRBV7-2 and TRBJ2-7 gives the whole variable domain GAGVSQSPSNKVTEKGKDVELRCDPISGHTALYWYRQSLGQGLEFLIYFQGNSAPDKSGLPSDRFSAERTGGSVSTLTIQRTQQEDSAVYLCASSLEGVSYEQYFGPGTRLTVT.

With regard to this clone: Other DNA variants within this sample encode the same CDR3. The chain employs TRBV18 and TRBJ1-3, with D hard to call. Germline loops: CDR1 KGHSH, CDR2 LQKENI. The CDR3 length is 14 residues. With 2 bases removed from V and 0 bases from J, the gap between germline ends came to 5 bases. CDR3 region: CASSPASSGNTIYF. CDR3 DNA sequence: TGTGCCAGCTCACCAGCAAGCTCTGGAAACACCATATATTTT. Filled out from reference TRBV18 and TRBJ1-3, the complete variable domain reads NAGVMQNPRHLVRRRGQEARLRCSPMKGHSHVYWYRQLPEEGLKFMVYLQKENIIDESGMPKERFSAEFPKEGPSILRIQQVVRGDSAAYFCASSPASSGNTIYFGEGSWLTVV.

This sequence joins TRBV19 and TRBJ2-7; 7 bases fit TRBD2. Germline V gives CDR1 LNHDA, CDR2 SQIVND (reference sequence). This CDR3 region has 14 residues. The trim removed 6 bases at V and 2 bases at J, leaving 7 bases unmatched. CDR3 sequence reads: CASSNPGTTYEQYF. DNA of the CDR3: TGTGCCAGTAGCAATCCCGGGACTACCTACGAGCAGTACTTC. The variable domain in full, completed from reference TRBV19 and TRBJ2-7, reads DGGITQSPKYLFRKEGQNVTLSCEQNLNHDAMYWYRQDPGQGLRLIYYSQIVNDFQKGDIAEGYSVSREKKESFPLTVTSAQKNPTAFYLCASSNPGTTYEQYFGPGTRLTVT.

The rearrangement joins TRBV14 to TRBJ2-7, with 12 bases that match TRBD2. Per the germline V gene, CDR1 is SGHDN and CDR2 is FVKESK. Trimming took 0 bases from V and 5 from J; bases not matched to a gene: 11. The length of the CDR3 is 18 residues. The CDR3 is CASSQESRLAGVEDEQYF. In DNA form, the CDR3 reads TGTGCCAGCAGCCAAGAGTCCCGACTAGCGGGAGTTGAGGACGAGCAGTACTTC.